One sample yielded the 10 T cell receptor beta chains listed below, sequenced in a study of cytomegalovirus exposure and HLA in healthy donors. 13 Jbeta primers and 60 Vbeta primers were used for the PCR. Only in-frame clones appear in the TCRdb table, and some are missing; sequencing was by immunoSEQ multiplex PCR. The profile shows some 70,000 clones, approximately 58% of them singletons. Source material: PBMCs. All receptors derive from a woman in her forties or fifties in good health and CMV-seronegative.

The V gene is TRBV5-1, the J gene TRBJ1-4; D is ambiguous. Germline lookup yields CDR1 SGHRS and CDR2 YFSETQ. The length of the CDR3 is 15 residues. V lost 0 bases to trimming and J lost 8 bases, with 14 bases between them. CDR3 coding DNA: TGCGCCAGCAGCTTGGAACCCTCAGGAGGGGAAAAACTGTTTTTT. Amino acid sequence: CASSLEPSGGEKLFF.

The chain combines TRBV9 with TRBJ2-7; 10 bases line up with TRBD2. The CDR3 runs 16 residues. Germline lookup yields CDR1 SGDLS and CDR2 YYNGEE. J lost 2 bases, V lost 3 bases, and 8 bases had no gene match. The CDR3, as DNA: TGTGCCAGCAGCGCTTCCGGGACTAGCGTTGCCTACGAGCAGTACTTC. Amino acid sequence: CASSASGTSVAYEQYF. The full variable domain, in which reference TRBV9 and TRBJ2-7 provide the parts outside the CDR3, is DSGVTQTPKHLITATGQRVTLRCSPRSGDLSVYWYQQSLDQGLQFLIQYYNGEERAKGNILERFSAQQFPDLHSELNLSSLELGDSALYFCASSASGTSVAYEQYFGPGTRLTVT.

The chain combines TRBV19 with TRBJ2-1, with TRBD2 identical over 8 bases. The junction had 7 bases not matched to a gene; V was cut back by 3 bases and J by 0 bases. Germline loops: CDR1 LNHDA, CDR2 SQIVND (reference sequence). The CDR3 covers 17 residues. The CDR3 sequence: CASSIPRLASSYNEQFF. The CDR3 DNA reads as TGTGCCAGTAGTATTCCGAGACTAGCGAGCTCCTACAATGAGCAGTTCTTC.

This clone turned up a few times. The chain carries TRBV6-5 and TRBJ1-2; 8 bases line up with TRBD1. The J segment lost 8 bases and the V segment lost 5 bases, leaving 7 bases of the junction unmatched. Germline V gene data show CDR1 as MNHEY and CDR2 as SVGAGI. The CDR3 loop spans 13 amino acids. CDR3 residues: CASSPRTGTGYTF. The CDR3 nucleotides are TGTGCCAGCAGTCCTCGGACAGGGACGGGCTACACCTTC.

The chain has TRBV7-9 and TRBJ2-3, with 7 bases fitting TRBD2. The V and J ends lost 5 bases and 2 bases, in that order; junction bases with no gene match: 4. Germline loops: CDR1 SEHNR, CDR2 FQNEAQ (reference sequence). The CDR3 runs 14 residues. The CDR3 region is CASSPGGFTDTQYF. CDR3 nucleotide sequence: TGTGCCAGCAGCCCCGGGGGGTTCACAGATACGCAGTATTTT.

CDR3 DNA sequence: TGTGCCAGCAGAATTGAAGCGGGAGATGTGACTATTGGGTACGAGCAGTACTTC. Translating it yields CASRIEAGDVTIGYEQYF. The chain joins TRBV28 to TRBJ2-7, with 8 bases that match TRBD2. Unmatched junction bases numbered 20, after V lost 6 bases and J lost 4 bases. Germline CDR1 is MDHEN and CDR2 is SYDVKM. CDR3 length equals 18 residues.

This clone has only a few counts. This chain joins TRBV30 and TRBJ1-2, with 12 bases fitting TRBD1. The junction had 3 bases not matched to a gene; V was cut back by 4 bases and J by 0 bases. The CDR3 extends over 15 amino acids. The germline V gene has CDR1 GTSNPN and CDR2 SVGIG (reference sequence). The CDR3 loop reads CAWTGTGGPNYGYTF. CDR3 coding DNA: TGTGCCTGGACCGGGACAGGGGGCCCTAACTATGGCTACACCTTC.

The genes are TRBV7-9 and TRBJ2-7, with D possibly being TRBD2 (6 bases). The CDR3 runs 14 residues. V lost 6 bases and J 1 base, leaving 13 bases between the germline ends. The germline CDR1 and CDR2 sequences are SEHNR and FQNEAQ (reference sequence). For the CDR3, the DNA is TGTGCCAGCAGACAACTCGGAGGGTCCTACGAGCAGTACTTC. Translating gives CASRQLGGSYEQYF.

The chain employs TRBV4-2 and TRBJ2-7; a weak D match, TRBD2 (5 bases). CDR1 is LGHNA and CDR2 is YNFKEQ in the germline V gene. The CDR3 has 16 residues. Between the trimmed V and J ends, which lost 1 base and 1 base, there was a span of 14 bases. CDR3 region: CASSQASAGPSYEQYF. The CDR3 region has the DNA TGTGCCAGCAGCCAAGCTTCGGCGGGTCCTTCCTACGAGCAGTACTTC.

The chain is built from TRBV6-4 and TRBJ2-7; perhaps TRBD2 as D (5 bases). The germline CDR1 and CDR2 sequences are MRHNA and SNTAGT. V gave up 4 bases and J gave up 7 bases, with 14 bases separating them. This CDR3 is built from 13 residues. The CDR3, as DNA: TGTGCCAGCAGTGCTGAACTAGGTGGGGAGCAGTACTTC. Its protein is CASSAELGGEQYF.